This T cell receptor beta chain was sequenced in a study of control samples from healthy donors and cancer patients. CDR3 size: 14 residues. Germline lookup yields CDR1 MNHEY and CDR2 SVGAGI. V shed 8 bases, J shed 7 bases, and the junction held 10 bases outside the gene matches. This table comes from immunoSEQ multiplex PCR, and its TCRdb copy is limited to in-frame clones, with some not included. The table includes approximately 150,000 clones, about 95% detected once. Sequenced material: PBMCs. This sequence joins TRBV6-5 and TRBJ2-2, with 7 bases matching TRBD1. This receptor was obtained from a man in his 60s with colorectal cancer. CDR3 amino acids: CASLWDRGLGELFF. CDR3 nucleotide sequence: TGTGCCAGCTTGTGGGACAGAGGGCTCGGGGAGCTGTTTTTT.